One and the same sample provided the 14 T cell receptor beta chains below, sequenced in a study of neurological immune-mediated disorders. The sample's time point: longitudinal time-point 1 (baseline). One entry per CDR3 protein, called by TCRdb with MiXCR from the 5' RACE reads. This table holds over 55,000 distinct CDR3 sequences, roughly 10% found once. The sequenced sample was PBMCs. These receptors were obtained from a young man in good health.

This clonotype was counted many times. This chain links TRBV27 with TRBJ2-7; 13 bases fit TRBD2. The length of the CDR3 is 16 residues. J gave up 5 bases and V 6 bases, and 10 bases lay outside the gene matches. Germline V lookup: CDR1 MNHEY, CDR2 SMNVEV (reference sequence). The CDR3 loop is CASSRVPGLAGNEQYF. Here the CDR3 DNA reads TGTGCCAGCAGCCGGGTGCCGGGACTAGCGGGGAACGAGCAGTACTTC.

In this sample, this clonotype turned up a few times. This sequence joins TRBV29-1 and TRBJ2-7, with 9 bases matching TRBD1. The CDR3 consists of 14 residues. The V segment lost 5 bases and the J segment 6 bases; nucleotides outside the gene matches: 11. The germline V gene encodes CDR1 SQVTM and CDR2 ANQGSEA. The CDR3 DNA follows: TGCAGCGTTCCCGGACAGGGGAAGATGGGCGAGCAGTACTTC. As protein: CSVPGQGKMGEQYF.

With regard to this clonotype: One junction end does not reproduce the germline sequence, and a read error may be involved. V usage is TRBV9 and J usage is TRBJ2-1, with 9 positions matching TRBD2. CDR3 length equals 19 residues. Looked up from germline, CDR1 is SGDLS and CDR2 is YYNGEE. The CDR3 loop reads CAISSAGSGSPHGYNEQFF. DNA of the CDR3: TGTGCCATCAGCTCGGCTGGTAGCGGGAGTCCTCATGGCTACAATGAGCAGTTCTTC.

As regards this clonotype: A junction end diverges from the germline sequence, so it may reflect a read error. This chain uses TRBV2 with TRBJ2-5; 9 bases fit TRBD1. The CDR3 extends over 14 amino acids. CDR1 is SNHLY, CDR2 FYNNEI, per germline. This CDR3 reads CVSSDTGGGETQYF. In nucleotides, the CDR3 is TGTGTCAGCAGTGATACAGGGGGCGGCGAGACCCAGTACTTT.

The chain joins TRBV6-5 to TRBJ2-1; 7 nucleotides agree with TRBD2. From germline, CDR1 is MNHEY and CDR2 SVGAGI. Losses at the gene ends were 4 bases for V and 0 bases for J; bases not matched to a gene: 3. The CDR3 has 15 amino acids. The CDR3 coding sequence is TGTGCCAGCAGTTTTGGCGGGGGCTCCTACAATGAGCAGTTCTTC. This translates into CASSFGGGSYNEQFF.

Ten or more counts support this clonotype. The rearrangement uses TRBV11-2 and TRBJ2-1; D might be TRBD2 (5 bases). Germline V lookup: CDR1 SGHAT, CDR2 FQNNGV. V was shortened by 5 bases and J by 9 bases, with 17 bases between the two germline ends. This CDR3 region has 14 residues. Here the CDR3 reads CASSPGLVSSEQFF. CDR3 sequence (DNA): TGTGCCAGCAGCCCAGGACTGGTTTCCAGTGAGCAGTTCTTC.

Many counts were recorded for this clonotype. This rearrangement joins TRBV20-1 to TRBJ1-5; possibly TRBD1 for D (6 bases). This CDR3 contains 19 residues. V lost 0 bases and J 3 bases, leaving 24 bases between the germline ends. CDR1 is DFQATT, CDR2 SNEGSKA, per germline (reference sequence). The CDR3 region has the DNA TGCAGTGCTAGAGATTTCCGGGCCGAGGGGGTAGGGACCAATCAGCCCCAGCATTTT. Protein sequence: CSARDFRAEGVGTNQPQHF.

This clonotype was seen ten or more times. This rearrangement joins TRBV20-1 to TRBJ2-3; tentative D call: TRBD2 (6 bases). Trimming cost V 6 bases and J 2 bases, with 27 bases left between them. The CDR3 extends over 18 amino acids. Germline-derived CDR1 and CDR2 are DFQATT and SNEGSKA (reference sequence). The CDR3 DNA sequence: TGCAGTGCCCGGTTCCCTCCGACTGGGCGGGAATTCACAGATACGCAGTATTTT. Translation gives CSARFPPTGREFTDTQYF.

This CDR3 reads CASSTEWDRGSGELFF. The CDR3 DNA reads as TGTGCCAGCAGCACAGAGTGGGACAGGGGTAGCGGGGAGCTGTTTTTT. This sequence joins TRBV3-1 and TRBJ2-2, with TRBD1 identical over 10 bases. The junction had 10 bases not matched to a gene; V was cut back by 5 bases and J by 7 bases. This CDR3 has 16 amino acids. Germline CDR1 and CDR2: LGHDT and YNNKEL (reference sequence).

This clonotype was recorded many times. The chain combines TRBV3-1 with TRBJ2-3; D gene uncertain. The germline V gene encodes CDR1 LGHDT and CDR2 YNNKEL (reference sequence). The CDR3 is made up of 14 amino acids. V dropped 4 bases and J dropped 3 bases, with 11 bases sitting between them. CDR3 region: CASSRSVWTDTQYF. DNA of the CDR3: TGTGCCAGCAGCCGTAGTGTTTGGACAGATACGCAGTATTTT.

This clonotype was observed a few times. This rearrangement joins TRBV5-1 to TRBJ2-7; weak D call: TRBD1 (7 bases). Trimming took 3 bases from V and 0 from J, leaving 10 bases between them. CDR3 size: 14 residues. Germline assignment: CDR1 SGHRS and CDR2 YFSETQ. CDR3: CASSWRDSSYEQYF. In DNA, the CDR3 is TGCGCCAGCAGCTGGAGGGACAGCTCCTACGAGCAGTACTTC.

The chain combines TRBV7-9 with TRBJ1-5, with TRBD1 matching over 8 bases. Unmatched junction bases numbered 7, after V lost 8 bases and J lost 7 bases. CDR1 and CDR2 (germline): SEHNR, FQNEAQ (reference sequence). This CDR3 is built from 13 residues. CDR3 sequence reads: CASGQGAGQPQHF. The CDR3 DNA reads TGTGCCAGCGGGCAGGGGGCAGGGCAGCCCCAGCATTTT.

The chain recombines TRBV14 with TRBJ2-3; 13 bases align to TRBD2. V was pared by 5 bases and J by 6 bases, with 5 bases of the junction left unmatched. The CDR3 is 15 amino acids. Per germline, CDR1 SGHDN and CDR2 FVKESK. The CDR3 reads CASSDRTSGSDTQYF. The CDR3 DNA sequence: TGTGCCAGCAGCGATCGGACTAGCGGGAGTGATACGCAGTATTTT.

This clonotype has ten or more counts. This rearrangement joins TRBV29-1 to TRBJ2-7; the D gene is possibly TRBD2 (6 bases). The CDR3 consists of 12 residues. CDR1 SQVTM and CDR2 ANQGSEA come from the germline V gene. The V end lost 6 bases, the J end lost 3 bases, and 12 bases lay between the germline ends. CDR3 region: CSVEGRNYEQYF. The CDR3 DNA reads TGCAGCGTGGAGGGGCGAAACTACGAGCAGTACTTC.